This T cell receptor beta chain was recovered during a study of early T cells in non-severe SARS-CoV-2 infection. Study overall: Sequencing of unsorted whole blood was done on bulk RNA, leaving chains unpaired. General study results and limits: Anti-spike CD8 specificities were favored by VDJdb matching, whose results missed private and CD4 specificities.

This clonotype was seen ten or more times. Its matching antigen is unknown. Tagging with unique molecular identifiers was applied to individual cDNA molecules. One entry per CDR3 protein, called by TCRdb with MiXCR from the 5' RACE reads. The data contain some 80,000 distinct CDR3 sequences, approximately 13% of them singletons. This TCR was sampled from an adult who was a healthcare worker with PCR-confirmed SARS-CoV-2 infection or an uninfected control (not recorded which). What was sequenced was whole blood.

The CDR3 region has the DNA TGTGCCAGCAGCTCTCAGGGGTTTGCGAACACTGAAGCTTTCTTT. Protein product: CASSSQGFANTEAFF. The chain recombines TRBV7-2 with TRBJ1-1, with D possibly being TRBD1 (6 bases). The CDR3 consists of 15 residues. Trimming removed 4 bases at V and 1 base at J, with 13 bases between. Germline values: CDR1 SGHTA, CDR2 FQGNSA. Together with reference TRBV7-2 and TRBJ1-1, the CDR3 gives the full variable domain: GAGVSQSPSNKVTEKGKDVELRCDPISGHTALYWYRQSLGQGLEFLIYFQGNSAPDKSGLPSDRFSAERTGGSVSTLTIQRTQQEDSAVYLCASSSQGFANTEAFFGQGTRLTVV.